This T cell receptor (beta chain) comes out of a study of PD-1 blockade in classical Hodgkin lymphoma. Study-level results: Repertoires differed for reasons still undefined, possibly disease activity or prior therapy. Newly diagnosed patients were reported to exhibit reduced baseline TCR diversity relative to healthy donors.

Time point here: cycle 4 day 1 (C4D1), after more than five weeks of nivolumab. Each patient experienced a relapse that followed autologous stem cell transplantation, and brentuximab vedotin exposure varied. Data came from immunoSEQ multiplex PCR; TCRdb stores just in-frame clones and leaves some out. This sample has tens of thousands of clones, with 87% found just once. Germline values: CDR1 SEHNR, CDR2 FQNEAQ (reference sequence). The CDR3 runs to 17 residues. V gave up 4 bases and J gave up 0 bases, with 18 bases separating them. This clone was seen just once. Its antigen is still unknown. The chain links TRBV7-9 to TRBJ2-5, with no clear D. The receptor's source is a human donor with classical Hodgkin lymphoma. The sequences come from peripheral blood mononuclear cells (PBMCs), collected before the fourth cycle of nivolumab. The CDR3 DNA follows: TGTGCCAGCAGCTCCCCCCTCGGCGGCGTGTACCAAGAGACCCAGTACTTC. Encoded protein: CASSSPLGGVYQETQYF.